This T cell receptor beta chain was identified in a study of T cells expressing NK-cell markers. Germline V CDR1 and CDR2: SGHNT, YYREEE (reference sequence). CDR3 length: 15 residues. TCRdb derives one entry per CDR3 protein from the 5' RACE reads, leaving out DNA. The sample has 400,000 to 450,000 distinct CDR3 sequences. Specimen: blood T cells: a sorted CD56 or NKG2C T cell subset, CD4+ or CD8+ T cells, or bulk PBMC T cells (not recorded which). J is TRBJ2-1 and V is TRBV5-4. This TCR was recovered from a woman between 18 and 75 years old in good health. CDR3 loop: CASSFYRVGYNEQFF.